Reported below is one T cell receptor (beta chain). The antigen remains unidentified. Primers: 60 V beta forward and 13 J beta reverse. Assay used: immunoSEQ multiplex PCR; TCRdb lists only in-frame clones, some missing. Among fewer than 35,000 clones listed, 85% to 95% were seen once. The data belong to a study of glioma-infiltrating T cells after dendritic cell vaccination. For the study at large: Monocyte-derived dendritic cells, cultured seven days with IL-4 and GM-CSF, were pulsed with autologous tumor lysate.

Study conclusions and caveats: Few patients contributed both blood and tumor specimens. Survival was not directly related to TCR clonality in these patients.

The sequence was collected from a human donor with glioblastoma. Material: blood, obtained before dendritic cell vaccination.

The CDR3 sequence is CSVVGTGAYEQYF. CDR3 DNA: TGCAGCGTTGTCGGGACAGGTGCCTACGAGCAGTACTTC. The J gene is TRBJ2-7, the V gene TRBV29-1, with 8 bases aligning to TRBD1. Per germline, CDR1 SQVTM and CDR2 ANQGSEA. CDR3 length equals 13 residues. V shed 4 bases, J shed 2 bases, and the junction held 4 bases outside the gene matches.